These 9 T cell receptor beta chains share one sample of origin, sequenced in a study of Graves' ophthalmopathy and Graves' hyperthyroidism. Amplified material comprised TCR beta CDR3 regions derived from RNA transcripts. Amplification began with first-round RT-PCR using HTBI primers, then second-round multiplex PCR was performed. TCRdb re-called the multiplex PCR reads with MiXCR, one entry per CDR3 protein. The sample lists around 1.1 million distinct CDR3 sequences, less than 45% seen once, with 11% in the top ten. What was sequenced was peripheral blood or thyroid tissue (not recorded which). These receptor sequences come from an adult man with Graves' hyperthyroidism.

V is TRBV20-1 and J is TRBJ2-7; 14 bases are shared with TRBD2. Gene TRBJ2-1 matches the end of the DNA better, so the J call may be wrong. The germline gives CDR1 DFQATT, CDR2 SNEGSKA (reference sequence). This CDR3 region has 13 residues. CDR3 sequence: CSVGTSGSDEQFF. The CDR3 DNA reads TGCAGTGTAGGGACTAGCGGGAGTGATGAGCAGTTCTTC.

In this sample, this clonotype turned up a few times. V usage is TRBV20-1 and J usage is TRBJ2-5; 8 bases map to TRBD1. The end of the DNA fits TRBJ2-1 better, so the J call may be wrong. Germline CDR1 is DFQATT and CDR2 is SNEGSKA (reference sequence). CDR3 length equals 14 residues. CDR3 region: CSANDRGDYNEQFF. CDR3 coding DNA: TGCAGTGCTAATGACAGGGGAGACTACAATGAGCAGTTCTTC.

This clonotype was observed at least ten times. The gene calls are TRBV15 and TRBJ2-7; possibly TRBD2 for D (6 bases). CDR1 and CDR2 (germline): LNHNV, YYDKDF (reference sequence). V lost 3 bases and J 3 bases, leaving 15 bases between the germline ends. The CDR3 runs 15 residues. The CDR3 spells CATSRVGGADYEQYF. In DNA, the CDR3 is TGTGCCACCAGCAGGGTCGGGGGAGCCGACTACGAGCAGTACTTC.

The sample holds many counts of this clonotype. This chain links TRBV29-1 with TRBJ2-5; the D gene is possibly TRBD2 (5 bases). The CDR3 has 13 residues. The germline V gene encodes CDR1 SQVTM and CDR2 ANQGSEA. V was clipped by 3 bases and J by 0 bases, with 8 bases between them. The CDR3 DNA reads TGCAGCGTTGACGGGGAGTACCAAGAGACCCAGTACTTC. Translating gives CSVDGEYQETQYF.

A word on this clonotype: The junction departs from the called germline gene at one end, perhaps through a read error. This chain connects TRBV29-1 to TRBJ2-2; D gene unclear. This CDR3 contains 13 residues. The germline gives CDR1 SQVTM, CDR2 ANQGSEA. Here the CDR3 DNA reads TGCAGCGTTCTGGCTACCCTCACCTGGGAGCTGTTTTTT. Translating gives CSVLATLTWELFF.

This clonotype was detected only a few times. The chain is built from TRBV27 and TRBJ2-7; TRBD2 might be the D (5 bases). Germline-derived CDR1 and CDR2 are MNHEY and SMNVEV (reference sequence). V gave up 4 bases and J gave up 2 bases, with 18 bases separating them. CDR3 length: 16 residues. CDR3 residues: CASSSSSPGITYEQYF. As DNA, the CDR3 is TGTGCCAGCAGTTCCTCATCGCCGGGAATCACCTACGAGCAGTACTTC.

This clonotype turned up a few times. The chain uses TRBV5-1 and TRBJ2-7; TRBD2 might be the D (6 bases). V was pared by 3 bases and J by 4 bases, with 14 bases between. Germline V gene lookup returns CDR1 SGHRS and CDR2 YFSETQ. The CDR3 spans 14 residues. The CDR3 region has the DNA TGCGCCAGCAGCTCGTCTAGCGACGGGTACGAGCAGTACTTC. This codes for CASSSSSDGYEQYF.

This clonotype showed up many times. The rearrangement uses TRBV9 and TRBJ2-7; D perhaps matches TRBD1 (5 bases). CDR1 SGDLS and CDR2 YYNGEE come from the germline V gene. V was cut by 0 bases and J by 1 base, with 8 bases left in between. The CDR3 runs 14 residues. The CDR3 protein is CASSVVPGSYEQYF. The DNA of the CDR3 is TGTGCCAGCAGCGTAGTACCAGGGTCCTACGAGCAGTACTTC.

This clonotype was seen more than once but under ten times. The chain recombines TRBV2 with TRBJ1-5; the D gene is possibly TRBD1 (5 bases). V lost 7 bases and J 11 bases, leaving 24 bases between the germline ends. This CDR3 contains 15 residues. Germline CDR1 reads SNHLY; CDR2 reads FYNNEI. Here the CDR3 reads CASTSGRVLPGTQHF. The CDR3 DNA sequence: TGTGCCAGCACTTCTGGCAGGGTACTCCCTGGGACCCAGCATTTT.